This T cell receptor (beta chain) was observed in a study of CD8+ T cells in alopecia areata listed by TCRdb under 2018. Turning to the overall study: Treated patients were enrolled in an open-label pilot trial of oral tofacitinib at 5 to 10 mg twice daily for moderate-to-severe alopecia areata. Human TCRbeta sequencing covered scalp tissue and sorted CD4+ and CD8+ peripheral blood T cells from patchy and totalis/universalis alopecia areata patients and healthy controls. High-throughput TCRbeta sequencing was used to examine T cell clonal expansion in alopecia areata in both the C3H/HeJ mouse model and human patients. Scalp clonality was compared among normal scalp (n=4), patchy alopecia areata scalp (n=8), and alopecia totalis/universalis scalp (n=8). Biopsies were taken from tofacitinib-treated patients at baseline and again at 4 and 24 weeks into treatment, and several of those patients also had a later scalp biopsy. RNA came from the PAXgene miRNA kit for fixed scalp, the miRNeasy kit for PBMCs, and the RNeasy kit for mouse skin. Tofacitinib was administered for 6 to 18 months, and 6 months of follow-up off drug were then conducted to assess delayed response and recurrence. TCRbeta CDR3 regions were amplified by immunoSEQ multiplex PCR using 35 Vbeta forward and 13 Jbeta reverse primers. Findings and caveats that apply to the study as a whole: Scalp TCR repertoire analysis is complicated because resident alphabeta T cells in normal human skin are also sequenced, whereas mouse skin is dominated by gammadelta T cells. Compared with mice, TCR sequences shared between patients were less clear, possibly partly because of HLA diversity across the patient population. Compared with normal scalp, lesional scalp had higher clonality and more expanded CD8+ clones, particularly in alopecia totalis/universalis, a pattern that suggests antigenic drive.

From cysteine to phenylalanine, the CDR3 is 11 amino acids long. The only DNA kept is the CDR3, 33 bases in frame from the first base. V is clipped by 4 bases and J by 7 bases, and the sequence between their germline boundaries is 8 bases long. The germline V gene provides CDR1 MNHEY and CDR2 SVGAGI. Reading the label with the study, this specimen's time point is: baseline before oral tofacitinib. Peripheral blood and lesional scalp punch biopsies were obtained from patients with alopecia areata. PBMCs were separated by density centrifugation and stained for CD3, CD4 and CD8, after which CD4+ and CD8+ T cells were sorted on a FACSAria. The library came from the immunoSEQ multiplex PCR assay. RNA was extracted from all samples and reverse transcribed into cDNA, which served as template for TCR sequencing. SuperScript III was used to make first-strand cDNA, primed with a 2:1 mix of oligo-dT and random hexamers. A synthetic immune receptor repertoire was used to measure amplification bias, and any remaining bias was corrected computationally. Processing in the source paper ran as follows. After raw reads were preprocessed to remove errors, the CDR3 was defined following IMGT conventions as running from the conserved cysteine to phenylalanine. Clonality was calculated as 1 minus Shannon entropy normalized by log2 of the number of productive unique TCRs. CD4 or CD8 identity of scalp clones was inferred by cross-referencing scalp TCRbeta sequences with sorted blood CD4 and CD8 repertoires. TCRdb took this table from immuneACCESS and kept in-frame rearrangements with V and J called. Such tables lack part of the clones; where checked against another copy, unresolved V genes explain under half of the gap, and the rest is unexplained. V and J calls and clone size are given by that table; D and trimming were obtained from the DNA. The sample table contains 150,000 to 200,000 clones; only one count was recorded for around 50% of them. Together, the top ten hold roughly 15% of the sample.

This clone was observed a handful of times. Its antigen is unknown. Base qualities are not provided; no much larger clone lies one nucleotide away. The chain is assembled from TRBV6-5 and TRBJ2-7; too little of a D gene remains to name it. This material consisted of CD4+ T cells sorted from blood, taken at week 0. The clonotype comes from a human donor with alopecia areata. The DNA sequence is as follows: TGTGCCAGCAGTTCGCGGCTTGAGCAGTACTTC. Its product reads: CASSSRLEQYF.